These 6 T cell receptor beta chains were all obtained from the same sample, sequenced in a study of cytomegalovirus exposure and HLA in healthy donors. The primer mix had 60 Vbeta and 13 Jbeta primers. Only in-frame clones appear in the TCRdb table, and some are missing; sequencing was by immunoSEQ multiplex PCR. Seen here are more than 85,000 clones, around 70% observed once, and the top ten hold around 3.5%. Input material: PBMCs. Every receptor here comes from a man aged 25-45 years in good health and CMV-seronegative.

The chain recombines TRBV19 with TRBJ1-3; TRBD1 is a possible D gene (5 bases). The CDR3 runs 15 residues. V was shortened by 7 bases and J by 0 bases, with 13 bases between the two germline ends. From germline, CDR1 is LNHDA and CDR2 SQIVND (reference sequence). CDR3 bases: TGTGCCAGTAAGGTGGGGCTCTTCTCTGGAAACACCATATATTTT. This codes for CASKVGLFSGNTIYF.

To note about this clone: Other DNA sequences within the sample encode an identical CDR3. The chain combines TRBV5-4 with TRBJ2-7; 12 positions match TRBD1. CDR3 size: 15 residues. V lost 4 bases, J lost 3 bases, and 5 bases stayed unmatched. The V gene's germline CDR1 is SGHNT and CDR2 YYREEE (reference sequence). CDR3: CASSAGTGGVYEQYF. The CDR3 bases are TGTGCCAGCAGCGCCGGGACAGGGGGCGTCTACGAGCAGTACTTC.

The rearrangement uses TRBV5-6 and TRBJ2-5, with TRBD2 identical over 8 bases. Germline CDR1 SGHDT, CDR2 YYEEEE. The CDR3 has 17 residues. V was pared by 2 bases and J by 1 base, with 10 bases of the junction left unmatched. CDR3 DNA sequence: TGTGCCAGCAGCTTCCTTCGACTAGCGTATTCCCAAGAGACCCAGTACTTC. Translated, it gives CASSFLRLAYSQETQYF. The variable domain in full, with the rest retrieved from reference TRBV5-6 and TRBJ2-5, is DAGVTQSPTHLIKTRGQQVTLRCSPKSGHDTVSWYQQALGQGPQFIFQYYEEEERQRGNFPDRFSGHQFPNYSSELNVNALLLGDSALYLCASSFLRLAYSQETQYFGPGTRLLVL.

The chain links TRBV2 to TRBJ2-7; TRBD2 might be the D (6 bases). This CDR3 has 14 amino acids. Germline V CDR1 and CDR2: SNHLY, FYNNEI. With 2 bases removed from V and 0 bases from J, the gap between germline ends came to 8 bases. The CDR3 is CASSETGSSYEQYF. The CDR3 DNA follows: TGTGCCAGCAGTGAAACCGGGAGCTCCTACGAGCAGTACTTC.

CDR3 region: CASSEGSGVNYEQYF. In DNA, the CDR3 is TGTGCCAGCAGTGAAGGGTCAGGGGTTAACTACGAGCAGTACTTC. This chain uses TRBV6-1 with TRBJ2-7; D perhaps matches TRBD1 (6 bases). Germline V lookup: CDR1 MNHNS, CDR2 SASEGT. Trimming cost V 1 base and J 3 bases, with 13 bases left between them. The CDR3 is 15 amino acids.

The gene calls are TRBV28 and TRBJ2-1; D is unclear. Germline CDR1 MDHEN, CDR2 SYDVKM. Trimming stripped 5 bases from V and 5 bases from J, with 10 bases between. This CDR3 has 13 residues. The CDR3: CASSLATDNEQFF. CDR3 DNA: TGTGCCAGCAGTCTCGCTACGGACAATGAGCAGTTCTTC.